This is a list of T cell receptor beta chains from one sample in a study of blood T cell repertoires in COVID-19. The data were produced by immunoSEQ multiplex PCR, yet TCRdb's version contains in-frame clones alone and is incomplete. The sample lists about 45,000 clones; approximately 94% were seen once. The specimen sequenced was peripheral blood. These receptors were obtained from a man aged 50-59 years with COVID-19, enrolled during active disease. Each CDR3 is given with its conserved first and last residue. D genes are given only for firm matches. Clone size is stated in some rows and not others, as once, few, many or a class when expanded.

clone size: NA; D gene: TRBD1; V gene: TRBV3-1/TRBV3-2; CDR3 length: 17; J gene: TRBJ2-5; CDR3 protein: CASSQASRGKNQETQYF
clone size: NA; D gene: NA; V gene: TRBV7-6; CDR3 length: 15; J gene: TRBJ2-4; CDR3 protein: CASSSTGLAKNIQYF
clone size: once; D gene: NA; V gene: TRBV6-5; CDR3 length: 14; J gene: TRBJ1-1; CDR3 protein: CAAKRPGMNTEAFF
clone size: once; D gene: NA; V gene: TRBV5-4; CDR3 length: 14; J gene: TRBJ2-7; CDR3 protein: CASSSRGGDTEQYF
clone size: NA; D gene: NA; V gene: TRBV4-1; CDR3 length: 12; J gene: TRBJ2-7; CDR3 protein: CASSRPGSEQYF
clone size: NA; D gene: TRBD1; V gene: TRBV11-2; CDR3 length: 14; J gene: TRBJ1-4; CDR3 protein: CASSPGTGSEKLFF
clone size: NA; D gene: TRBD1; V gene: TRBV2; CDR3 length: 15; J gene: TRBJ1-4; CDR3 protein: CASSADRGLEEKLFF
clone size: NA; D gene: TRBD1; V gene: TRBV7-9; CDR3 length: 15; J gene: TRBJ1-2; CDR3 protein: CASSLGQVVSGGYTF
clone size: once; D gene: NA; V gene: TRBV5-5; CDR3 length: 14; J gene: TRBJ1-2; CDR3 protein: CASSLIRGYYGYTF
clone size: NA; D gene: TRBD2; V gene: TRBV5-1; CDR3 length: 17; J gene: TRBJ2-2; CDR3 protein: CASSLLASGSKSGELFF
clone size: NA; D gene: NA; V gene: TRBV2; CDR3 length: 16; J gene: TRBJ1-1; CDR3 protein: CASSEPDRHPYTEAFF
clone size: NA; D gene: NA; V gene: TRBV5-1; CDR3 length: 15; J gene: TRBJ1-1; CDR3 protein: CASSPWGVVNTEAFF
clone size: NA; D gene: TRBD2; V gene: TRBV5-1; CDR3 length: 17; J gene: TRBJ2-1; CDR3 protein: CASRKLVSSGTNNEQFF
clone size: NA; D gene: TRBD2; V gene: TRBV30; CDR3 length: 14; J gene: TRBJ2-3; CDR3 protein: CAWGLAGTTDTQYF
clone size: NA; D gene: NA; V gene: TRBV11-1; CDR3 length: 12; J gene: TRBJ2-2; CDR3 protein: CASSLEAGELFF
clone size: NA; D gene: TRBD2; V gene: TRBV7-9; CDR3 length: 16; J gene: TRBJ2-1; CDR3 protein: CASSPGTSGTYNEQFF
clone size: NA; D gene: NA; V gene: TRBV5-1; CDR3 length: 15; J gene: TRBJ2-2; CDR3 protein: CASSLWGPSTGELFF
clone size: NA; D gene: TRBD1; V gene: TRBV7-2; CDR3 length: 14; J gene: TRBJ1-5; CDR3 protein: CASSNRQGAQPQHF
clone size: NA; D gene: TRBD2; V gene: TRBV19; CDR3 length: 12; J gene: TRBJ2-5; CDR3 protein: CASGLAGETQYF
clone size: NA; D gene: TRBD1; V gene: TRBV6-6; CDR3 length: 16; J gene: TRBJ1-2; CDR3 protein: CASSYGTGDSNYGYTF
clone size: few; D gene: TRBD1; V gene: TRBV7-2; CDR3 length: 18; J gene: TRBJ1-3; CDR3 protein: CASSLAPPTGGGGNTIYF
clone size: NA; D gene: NA; V gene: TRBV4-3; CDR3 length: 14; J gene: TRBJ2-2; CDR3 protein: CASSVQGNTGELFF
clone size: NA; D gene: NA; V gene: TRBV7-9; CDR3 length: 15; J gene: TRBJ2-7; CDR3 protein: CASSPRAHTTYEQYF
clone size: NA; D gene: TRBD1; V gene: TRBV5-1; CDR3 length: 15; J gene: TRBJ2-5; CDR3 protein: CASSLEDRSGETQYF
clone size: NA; D gene: TRBD1; V gene: TRBV4-1; CDR3 length: 16; J gene: TRBJ1-1; CDR3 protein: CASSFRTGGLITEAFF
clone size: NA; D gene: NA; V gene: TRBV18; CDR3 length: 14; J gene: TRBJ2-7; CDR3 protein: CASSPRGPSYEQYF
clone size: NA; D gene: NA; V gene: TRBV30; CDR3 length: 14; J gene: TRBJ2-2; CDR3 protein: CAWSTGFVAGELFF
clone size: NA; D gene: NA; V gene: TRBV9; CDR3 length: 14; J gene: TRBJ1-1; CDR3 protein: CASSVADEGTEAFF
clone size: NA; D gene: TRBD1; V gene: TRBV12-3/TRBV12-4; CDR3 length: 13; J gene: TRBJ2-2; CDR3 protein: CASADRGLGELFF
clone size: few; D gene: NA; V gene: TRBV5-1; CDR3 length: 18; J gene: TRBJ1-6; CDR3 protein: CASRLGSGQSSYNSPLHF
clone size: NA; D gene: NA; V gene: TRBV3-1/TRBV3-2; CDR3 length: 16; J gene: TRBJ1-4; CDR3 protein: CASSQGAGGVFEKLFF
clone size: NA; D gene: TRBD2; V gene: TRBV7-2; CDR3 length: 16; J gene: TRBJ2-7; CDR3 protein: CASSLVSAGASYEQYF
clone size: NA; D gene: TRBD2; V gene: TRBV27; CDR3 length: 17; J gene: TRBJ2-2; CDR3 protein: CASQRGGLAGTTGELFF
clone size: NA; D gene: NA; V gene: TRBV5-1; CDR3 length: 14; J gene: TRBJ1-6; CDR3 protein: CASSLVGGNSPLHF
clone size: once; D gene: TRBD1; V gene: TRBV30; CDR3 length: 15; J gene: TRBJ2-7; CDR3 protein: CAWSVPGQGASEQYF
clone size: NA; D gene: TRBD1; V gene: TRBV7-6; CDR3 length: 15; J gene: TRBJ2-7; CDR3 protein: CASSSAGQGRGEQYF
clone size: NA; D gene: TRBD2; V gene: TRBV30; CDR3 length: 15; J gene: TRBJ2-7; CDR3 protein: CAWESDERESGEQYF
clone size: NA; D gene: NA; V gene: TRBV18; CDR3 length: 17; J gene: TRBJ1-2; CDR3 protein: CASSPQIRAGDENGYTF
clone size: few; D gene: TRBD2; V gene: TRBV3-1/TRBV3-2; CDR3 length: 15; J gene: TRBJ2-7; CDR3 protein: CASSPQPLAGGEQYF
clone size: NA; D gene: NA; V gene: TRBV19; CDR3 length: 16; J gene: TRBJ2-3; CDR3 protein: CASSGGILTSTDTQYF
clone size: once; D gene: NA; V gene: TRBV19; CDR3 length: 16; J gene: TRBJ2-3; CDR3 protein: CASSIGGSASTDTQYF
clone size: NA; D gene: NA; V gene: TRBV7-9; CDR3 length: 13; J gene: TRBJ2-1; CDR3 protein: CASSLEPGGEQFF
clone size: NA; D gene: NA; V gene: TRBV4-1; CDR3 length: 14; J gene: TRBJ2-3; CDR3 protein: CASRPIGDLDTQYF